The count of the clone carrying this TCR beta chain is one. This entry belongs to a study of blood T cell repertoires in COVID-19. Study context: Sites in the United States, Italy and Spain provided acute and convalescent COVID-19 samples.

This CDR3 region has 13 residues. V lost 3 bases to trimming and J lost 3 bases, with 9 bases between them. CDR1 is SGHNT, CDR2 YENEEA, per germline. As handled by the study authors: Amplified reference gene primers provided the basis for estimating nucleated cell counts. TCRdb keeps only in-frame clones here, not all; method: immunoSEQ multiplex PCR. V and J calls and clone size are as listed in that table; D and trimming were resolved from the DNA. The table includes 85,000 to 110,000 clones, over 75% detected once. The TCR was taken from a human donor in a cohort sampled during active or convalescent COVID-19. The chain couples TRBV11-3 to TRBJ2-7, with D possibly matching TRBD2 (6 bases). The sequenced sample consisted of peripheral blood. The CDR3 DNA sequence: TGTGCCAGCAGCTTCCGGGGGAGCTACGAGCAGTACTTC. As protein: CASSFRGSYEQYF. Full variable domain (missing parts from reference TRBV11-3 and TRBJ2-7): EAGVVQSPRYKIIEKKQPVAFWCNPISGHNTLYWYLQNLGQGPELLIRYENEEAVDDSQLPKDRFSAERLKGVDSTLKIQPAELGDSAVYLCASSFRGSYEQYFGPGTRLTVT.